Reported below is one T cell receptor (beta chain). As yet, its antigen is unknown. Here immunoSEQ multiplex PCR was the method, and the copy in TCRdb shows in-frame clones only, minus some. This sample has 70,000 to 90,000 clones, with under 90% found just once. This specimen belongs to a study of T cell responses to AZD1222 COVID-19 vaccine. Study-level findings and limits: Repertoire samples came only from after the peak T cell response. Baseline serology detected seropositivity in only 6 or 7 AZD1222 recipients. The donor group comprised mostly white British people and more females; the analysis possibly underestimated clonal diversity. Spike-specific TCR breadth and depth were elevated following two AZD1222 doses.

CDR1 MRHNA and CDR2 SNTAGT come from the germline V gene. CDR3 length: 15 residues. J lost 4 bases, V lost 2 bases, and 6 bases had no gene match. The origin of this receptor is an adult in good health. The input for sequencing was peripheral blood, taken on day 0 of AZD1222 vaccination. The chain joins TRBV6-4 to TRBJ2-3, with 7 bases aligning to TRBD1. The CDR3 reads CASSDGGQGADTQYF. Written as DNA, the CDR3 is TGTGCCAGCAGTGACGGTGGTCAGGGGGCAGATACGCAGTATTTT.